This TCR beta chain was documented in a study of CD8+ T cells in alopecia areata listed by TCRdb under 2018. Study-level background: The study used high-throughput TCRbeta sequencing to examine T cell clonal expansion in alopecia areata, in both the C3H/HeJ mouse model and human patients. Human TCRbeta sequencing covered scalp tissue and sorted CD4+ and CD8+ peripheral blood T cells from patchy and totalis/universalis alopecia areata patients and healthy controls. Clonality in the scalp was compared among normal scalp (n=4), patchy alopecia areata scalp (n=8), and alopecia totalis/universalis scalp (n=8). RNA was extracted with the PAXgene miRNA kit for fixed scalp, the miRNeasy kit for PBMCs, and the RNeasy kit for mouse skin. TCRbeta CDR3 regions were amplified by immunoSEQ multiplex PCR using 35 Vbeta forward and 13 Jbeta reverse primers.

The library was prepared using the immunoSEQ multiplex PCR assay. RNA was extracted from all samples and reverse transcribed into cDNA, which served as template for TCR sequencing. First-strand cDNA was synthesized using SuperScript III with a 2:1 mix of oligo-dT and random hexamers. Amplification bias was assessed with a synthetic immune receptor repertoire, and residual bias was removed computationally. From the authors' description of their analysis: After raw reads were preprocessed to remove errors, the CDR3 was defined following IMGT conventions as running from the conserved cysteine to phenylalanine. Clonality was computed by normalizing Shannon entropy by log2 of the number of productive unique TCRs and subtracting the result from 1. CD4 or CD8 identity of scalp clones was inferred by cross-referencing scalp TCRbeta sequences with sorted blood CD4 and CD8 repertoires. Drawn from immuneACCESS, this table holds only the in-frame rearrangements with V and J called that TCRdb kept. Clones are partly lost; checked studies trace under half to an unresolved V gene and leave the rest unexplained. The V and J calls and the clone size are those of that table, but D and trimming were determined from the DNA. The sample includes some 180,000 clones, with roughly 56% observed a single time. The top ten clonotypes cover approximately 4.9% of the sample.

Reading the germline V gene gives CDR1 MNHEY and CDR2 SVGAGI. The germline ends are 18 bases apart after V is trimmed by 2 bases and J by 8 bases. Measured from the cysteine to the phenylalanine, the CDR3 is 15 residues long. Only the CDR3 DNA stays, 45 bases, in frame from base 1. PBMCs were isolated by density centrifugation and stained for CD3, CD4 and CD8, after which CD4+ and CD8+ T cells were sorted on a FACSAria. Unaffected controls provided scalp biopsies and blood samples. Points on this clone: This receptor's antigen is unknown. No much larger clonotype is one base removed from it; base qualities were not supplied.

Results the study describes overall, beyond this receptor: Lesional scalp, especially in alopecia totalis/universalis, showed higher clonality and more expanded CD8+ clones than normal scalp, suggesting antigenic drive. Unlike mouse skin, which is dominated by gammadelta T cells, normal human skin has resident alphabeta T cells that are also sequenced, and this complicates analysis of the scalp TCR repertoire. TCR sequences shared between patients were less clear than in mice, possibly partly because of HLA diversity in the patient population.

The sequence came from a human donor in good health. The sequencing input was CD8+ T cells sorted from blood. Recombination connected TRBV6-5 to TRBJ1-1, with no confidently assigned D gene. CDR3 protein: CASSYARIFSREAFF. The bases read TGTGCCAGCAGTTACGCAAGAATTTTCTCTCGGGAAGCTTTCTTT.